The present T cell receptor (beta chain) was sequenced within a study of response to subunit inactivated influenza vaccine. With V trimmed by 0 bases and J by 16 bases, 8 bases remained unmatched. Looked up from germline, CDR1 is SGHRS and CDR2 is YFSETQ. The CDR3 covers 13 residues. TCRdb re-called the RT-PCR reads with MiXCR, one entry per CDR3 protein. The table has 650,000 to 850,000 distinct CDR3 sequences, over 11% seen once; the top ten hold 5.5% to 8%. Points on this clonotype: The antigen is not known.

The study, taken as a whole, reports: Authors suggested each seasonal flu vaccination may recruit only limited numbers of new T cells.

The sample here was PBMCs from blood, taken 14 to 15 days before vaccination. This chain links TRBV5-1 with TRBJ2-1, with TRBD2 identical over 9 bases. The receptor comes from a man between 50 and 59 years old who received an inactivated influenza vaccine. The CDR3 bases are TGCGCCAGCAGCTTGGCCGGCGGGAGGGCTCTTTTCTTC. Amino acid sequence: CASSLAGGRALFF.